The 13 T cell receptor beta chains given below trace back to one sample, sequenced in a study of blood T cell repertoires in COVID-19. TCRdb keeps only in-frame clones here, not all; method: immunoSEQ multiplex PCR. The table lists around 100,000 clones, roughly 84% of them singletons, with 2.1% in the top ten. Sequencing used peripheral blood. Receptor source: a human donor in a cohort sampled during active COVID-19.

The rearrangement links TRBV6-2 or TRBV6-3 to TRBJ1-2, with unresolved D. Trimming cost V 5 bases and J 4 bases, with 17 bases left between them. The CDR3 is 15 residues long. CDR1 and CDR2 (germline): MNHEY, SVGEGT. The CDR3 bases are TGTGCCAGCAGTCAGCGACCCGGCGGTACCTATGGCTACACCTTC. Translated: CASSQRPGGTYGYTF.

This clone was found once. The rearrangement joins TRBV5-1 to TRBJ2-7; 11 bases are shared with TRBD1. V shed 7 bases and J 3 bases; nucleotides not matched to a gene: 6. The CDR3 is 14 amino acids. Germline CDR1 SGHRS, CDR2 YFSETQ. CDR3 DNA sequence: TGCGCCAGCGAACCGGGACAGGGGGTCTACGAGCAGTACTTC. This codes for CASEPGQGVYEQYF.

The rearrangement links TRBV7-9 to TRBJ2-7; D is perhaps TRBD2 (6 bases). This CDR3 region has 15 residues. CDR1 is SEHNR and CDR2 is FQNEAQ in the germline V gene (reference sequence). V lost 0 bases and J lost 3, with 12 bases in between. This CDR3 reads CASSLAVQAGYEQYF. CDR3 DNA sequence: TGTGCCAGCAGCTTAGCCGTTCAAGCGGGCTACGAGCAGTACTTC.

CDR3 sequence (DNA): TGCGCCAGCAGCCAAGACCCGGACTATGGCTACACCTTC. Protein sequence: CASSQDPDYGYTF. The chain carries TRBV4-1 and TRBJ1-2; D ambiguous. Trimming took 0 bases from V and 3 from J, leaving 5 bases between them. The length of the CDR3 is 13 residues. CDR1 and CDR2 from the germline V gene are MGHRA and YSYEKL.

This chain uses TRBV6-2 or TRBV6-3 with TRBJ2-3; 8 bases map to TRBD1. The CDR3 sequence is 15 residues long. With V trimmed by 6 bases and J by 3 bases, 8 bases remained unmatched. The germline gives CDR1 MNHEY, CDR2 SVGEGT. In DNA form, the CDR3 reads TGTGCCAGCAGCCCAGACAGGGGAAAAACAGATACGCAGTATTTT. Translated, it gives CASSPDRGKTDTQYF.

The chain links TRBV19 to TRBJ1-6; the match to TRBD1 covers 7 bases. V lost 5 bases to trimming and J lost 18 bases; unmatched junction nucleotides: 13. Germline V gives CDR1 LNHDA, CDR2 SQIVND (reference sequence). This CDR3 comprises 13 residues. CDR3 in amino acids: CASSEQGRPPNHF. For the CDR3, the DNA is TGTGCCAGTAGTGAACAGGGGCGCCCCCCGAACCACTTT.

V usage is TRBV2 and J usage is TRBJ1-2, with a weak D call TRBD1 (5 bases). The CDR3 is made up of 12 amino acids. In germline, CDR1 is SNHLY, CDR2 FYNNEI. V lost 4 bases to trimming and J lost 6 bases, with 9 bases between them. CDR3 in DNA: TGTGCCAGCAGTGTGGGGCTCCATGGCTACACCTTC. It is translated as CASSVGLHGYTF.

This clone occurred once. This chain uses TRBV7-2 with TRBJ1-3; 7 bases are shared with TRBD1. The CDR3 loop spans 12 amino acids. V was clipped by 1 base and J by 11 bases; unmatched bases: 2. Germline V gene sequence: CDR1 SGHTA, CDR2 FQGNSA. The CDR3: CASSLETGAIYF. The CDR3 bases are TGTGCCAGCAGCTTAGAAACAGGGGCCATATATTTT.

J is TRBJ1-1 and V is TRBV19, with D perhaps matching TRBD1 (6 bases). Trimming cost V 7 bases and J 0 bases, with 21 bases left between them. The CDR3 runs 17 residues. Germline CDR1 is LNHDA and CDR2 is SQIVND (reference sequence). The CDR3 coding sequence is TGTGCCAGTACCAATGAATGGGGGCCGTGGATGAACACTGAAGCTTTCTTT. Protein product: CASTNEWGPWMNTEAFF.

This chain connects TRBV9 to TRBJ1-1, with TRBD1 identical over 12 bases. The CDR3 loop spans 17 amino acids. Germline CDR1 and CDR2: SGDLS and YYNGEE. The V segment lost 2 bases and the J segment 5 bases; nucleotides outside the gene matches: 10. The CDR3 spells CASSVGTGGEGWTEAFF. CDR3 nucleotide sequence: TGTGCCAGCAGCGTTGGGACAGGGGGCGAAGGGTGGACTGAAGCTTTCTTT. The entire variable domain, with the rest obtained from reference TRBV9 and TRBJ1-1, is as follows: DSGVTQTPKHLITATGQRVTLRCSPRSGDLSVYWYQQSLDQGLQFLIQYYNGEERAKGNILERFSAQQFPDLHSELNLSSLELGDSALYFCASSVGTGGEGWTEAFFGQGTRLTVV.

The gene calls are TRBV6-6 and TRBJ2-5; D not certain. V lost 6 bases to trimming and J lost 3 bases, with 14 bases between them. From germline, CDR1 is MNHNY and CDR2 SVGAGI (reference sequence). This CDR3 region has 14 residues. Here the CDR3 DNA reads TGTGCCAGCAGCGGCTCCCCAGAGGAAGAGACCCAGTACTTC. It specifies CASSGSPEEETQYF.

V is TRBV7-2 and J is TRBJ2-1, with 10 bases that match TRBD2. The CDR3 has 16 residues. The V gene end was trimmed by 2 bases and the J gene end by 5 bases; junction bases not matched to a gene: 6. From germline, CDR1 is SGHTA and CDR2 FQGNSA. The CDR3 coding sequence is TGTGCCAGCAGCTTATCGTGGACTAGCGGTCACAATGAGCAGTTCTTC. It is translated as CASSLSWTSGHNEQFF.

This clone was seen a single time. V is TRBV7-2 and J is TRBJ1-5, with a possible D match to TRBD1 (6 bases). Deletions cut 2 bases from V and 2 bases from J, with 13 bases between. This CDR3 is 16 amino acids long. Germline-derived CDR1 and CDR2 are SGHTA and FQGNSA. Here the CDR3 reads CASSLSGGAGNQPQHF. DNA for the CDR3: TGTGCCAGCAGCTTATCCGGGGGGGCTGGCAATCAGCCCCAGCATTTT.